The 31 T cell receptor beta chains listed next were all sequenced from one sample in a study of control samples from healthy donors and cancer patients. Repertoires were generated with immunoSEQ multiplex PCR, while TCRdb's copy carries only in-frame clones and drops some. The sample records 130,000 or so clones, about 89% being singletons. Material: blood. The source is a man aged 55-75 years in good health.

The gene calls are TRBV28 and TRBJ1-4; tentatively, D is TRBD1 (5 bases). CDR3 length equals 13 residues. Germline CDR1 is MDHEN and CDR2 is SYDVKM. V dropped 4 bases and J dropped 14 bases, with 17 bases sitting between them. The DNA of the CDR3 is TGTGCCAGCAGTTCCCCCCTTCGCAGGGATCTGTTTTTT. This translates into CASSSPLRRDLFF.

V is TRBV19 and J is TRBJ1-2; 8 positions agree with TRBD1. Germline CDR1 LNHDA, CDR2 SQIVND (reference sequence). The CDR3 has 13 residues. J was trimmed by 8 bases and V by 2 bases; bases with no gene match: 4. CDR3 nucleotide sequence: TGTGCCAGTAGTATACAGGGGGCGCCCGGCTACACCTTC. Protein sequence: CASSIQGAPGYTF. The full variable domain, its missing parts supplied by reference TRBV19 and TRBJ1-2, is DGGITQSPKYLFRKEGQNVTLSCEQNLNHDAMYWYRQDPGQGLRLIYYSQIVNDFQKGDIAEGYSVSREKKESFPLTVTSAQKNPTAFYLCASSIQGAPGYTFGSGTRLTVV.

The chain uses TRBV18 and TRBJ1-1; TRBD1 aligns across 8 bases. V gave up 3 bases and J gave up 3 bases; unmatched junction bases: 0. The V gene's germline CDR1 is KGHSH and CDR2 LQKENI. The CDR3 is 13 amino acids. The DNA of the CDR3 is TGTGCCAGCTCACCGACAGGGGACACTGAAGCTTTCTTT. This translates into CASSPTGDTEAFF.

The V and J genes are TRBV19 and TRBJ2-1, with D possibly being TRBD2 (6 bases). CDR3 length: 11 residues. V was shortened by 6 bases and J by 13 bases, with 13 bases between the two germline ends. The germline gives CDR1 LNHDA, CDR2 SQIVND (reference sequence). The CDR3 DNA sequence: TGTGCCAGTAGGGTGGACTATTTTCAGTTCTTC. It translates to CASRVDYFQFF.

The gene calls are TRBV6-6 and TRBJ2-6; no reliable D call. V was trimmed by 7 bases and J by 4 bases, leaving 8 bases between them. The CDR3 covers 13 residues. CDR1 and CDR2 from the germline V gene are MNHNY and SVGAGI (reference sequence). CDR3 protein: CASKLVGANVLTF. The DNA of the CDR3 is TGTGCCAGCAAGTTGGTAGGGGCCAACGTCCTGACTTTC.

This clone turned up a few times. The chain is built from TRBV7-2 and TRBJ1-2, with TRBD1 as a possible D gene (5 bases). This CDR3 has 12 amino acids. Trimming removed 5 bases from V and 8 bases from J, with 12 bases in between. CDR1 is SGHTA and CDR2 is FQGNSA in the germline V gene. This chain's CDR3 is CASSGRGAGYTF. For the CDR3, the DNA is TGTGCCAGCAGCGGGAGGGGCGCAGGCTACACCTTC.

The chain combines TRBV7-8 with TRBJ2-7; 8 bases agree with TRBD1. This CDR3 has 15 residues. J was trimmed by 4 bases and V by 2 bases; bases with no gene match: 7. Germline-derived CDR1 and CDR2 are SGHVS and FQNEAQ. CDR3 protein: CASSLPAGGPYEQYF. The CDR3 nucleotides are TGTGCCAGCAGCTTACCCGCAGGGGGCCCATACGAGCAGTACTTC.

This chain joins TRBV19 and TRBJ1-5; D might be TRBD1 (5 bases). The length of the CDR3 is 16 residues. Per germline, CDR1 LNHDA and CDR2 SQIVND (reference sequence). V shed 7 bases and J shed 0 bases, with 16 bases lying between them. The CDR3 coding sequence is TGTGCCAGTAAGATCGGGGGAGCATATAGCAATCAGCCCCAGCATTTT. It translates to CASKIGGAYSNQPQHF.

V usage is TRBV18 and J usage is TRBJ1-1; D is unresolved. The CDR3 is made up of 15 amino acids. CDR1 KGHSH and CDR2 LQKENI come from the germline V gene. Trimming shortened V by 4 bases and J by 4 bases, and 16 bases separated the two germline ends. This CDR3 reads CASSQTGGTTTEAFF. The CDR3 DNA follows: TGTGCCAGCTCACAAACTGGCGGTACCACCACTGAAGCTTTCTTT.

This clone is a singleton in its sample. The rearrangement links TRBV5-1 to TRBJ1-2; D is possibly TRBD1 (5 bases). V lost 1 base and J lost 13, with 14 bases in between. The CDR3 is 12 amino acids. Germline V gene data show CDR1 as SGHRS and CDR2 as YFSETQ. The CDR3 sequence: CASSLFVGERTF. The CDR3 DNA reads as TGCGCCAGCAGCTTGTTTGTAGGGGAACGCACCTTC.

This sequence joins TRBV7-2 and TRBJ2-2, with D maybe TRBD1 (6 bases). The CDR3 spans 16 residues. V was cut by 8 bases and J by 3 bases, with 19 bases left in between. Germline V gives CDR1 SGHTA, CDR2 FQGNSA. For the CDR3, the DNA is TGTGCCAGCGTCAGGCCAGGGGTCAGGGACACCGGGGAGCTGTTTTTT. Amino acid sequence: CASVRPGVRDTGELFF.

CDR3 protein: CASRVGTNTGELFF. Written as DNA, the CDR3 is TGTGCCAGCAGGGTGGGAACGAACACCGGGGAGCTGTTTTTT. This chain joins TRBV11-2 and TRBJ2-2; D call uncertain. The CDR3 is made up of 14 amino acids. The germline V and J ends were trimmed by 6 bases and 0 bases, with 8 bases remaining between them. Germline CDR1 and CDR2: SGHAT and FQNNGV.

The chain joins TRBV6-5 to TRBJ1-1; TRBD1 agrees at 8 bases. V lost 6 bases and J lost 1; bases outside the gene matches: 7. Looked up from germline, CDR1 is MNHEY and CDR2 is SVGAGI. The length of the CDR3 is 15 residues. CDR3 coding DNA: TGTGCCAGCAGCTTCACGGGACAGGCGAACACTGAAGCTTTCTTT. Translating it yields CASSFTGQANTEAFF.

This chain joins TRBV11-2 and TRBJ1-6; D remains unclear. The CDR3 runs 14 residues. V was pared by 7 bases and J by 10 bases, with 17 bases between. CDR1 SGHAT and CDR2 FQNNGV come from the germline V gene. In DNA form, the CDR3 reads TGTGCCAGCACTCGGGAGGGATCAGTCTCACCCCTCCACTTT. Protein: CASTREGSVSPLHF.

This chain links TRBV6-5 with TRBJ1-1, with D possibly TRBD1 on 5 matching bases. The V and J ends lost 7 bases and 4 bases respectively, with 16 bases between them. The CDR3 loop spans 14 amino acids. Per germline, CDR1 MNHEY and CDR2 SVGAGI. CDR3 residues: CASIRVGGGTEAFF. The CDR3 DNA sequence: TGTGCCAGCATCCGTGTCGGCGGGGGCACTGAAGCTTTCTTT.

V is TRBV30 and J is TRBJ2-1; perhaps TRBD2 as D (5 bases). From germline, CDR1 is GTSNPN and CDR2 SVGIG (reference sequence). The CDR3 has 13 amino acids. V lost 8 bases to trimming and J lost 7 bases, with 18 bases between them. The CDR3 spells CAGYQLVRNEQFF. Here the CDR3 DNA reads TGTGCCGGATACCAACTAGTTAGGAATGAGCAGTTCTTC.

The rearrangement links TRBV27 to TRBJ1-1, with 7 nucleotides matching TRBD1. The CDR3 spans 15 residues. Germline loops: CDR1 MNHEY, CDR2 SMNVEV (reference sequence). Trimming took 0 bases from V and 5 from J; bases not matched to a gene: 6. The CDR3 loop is CASSLSHYRGTEAFF. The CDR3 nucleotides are TGTGCCAGCAGTTTATCCCATTACAGGGGAACTGAAGCTTTCTTT.

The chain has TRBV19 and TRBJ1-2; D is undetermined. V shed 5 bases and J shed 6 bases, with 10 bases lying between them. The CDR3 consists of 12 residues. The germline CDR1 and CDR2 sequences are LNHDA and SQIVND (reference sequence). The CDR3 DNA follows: TGTGCCAGTAGTTTTGTGGGCGATGGCTACACCTTC. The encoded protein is CASSFVGDGYTF.

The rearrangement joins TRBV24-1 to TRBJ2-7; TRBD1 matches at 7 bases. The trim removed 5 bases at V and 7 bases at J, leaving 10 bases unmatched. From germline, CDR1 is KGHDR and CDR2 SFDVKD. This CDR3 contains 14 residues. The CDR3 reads CATSGSGTVREQYF. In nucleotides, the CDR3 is TGTGCCACCAGTGGATCCGGGACAGTGAGGGAGCAGTACTTC.

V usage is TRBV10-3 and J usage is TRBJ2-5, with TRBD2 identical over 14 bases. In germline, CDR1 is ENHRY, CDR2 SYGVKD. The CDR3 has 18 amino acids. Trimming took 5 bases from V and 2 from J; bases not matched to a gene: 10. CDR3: CAISSGLAGGTLQETQYF. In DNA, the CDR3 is TGTGCCATCAGTTCAGGACTAGCGGGGGGAACTTTACAAGAGACCCAGTACTTC.

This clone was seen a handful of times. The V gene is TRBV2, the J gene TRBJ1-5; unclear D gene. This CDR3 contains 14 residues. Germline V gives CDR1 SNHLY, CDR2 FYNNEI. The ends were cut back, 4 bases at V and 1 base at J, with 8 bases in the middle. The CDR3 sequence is CASSVGASNQPQHF. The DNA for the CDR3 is TGTGCCAGCAGTGTCGGTGCAAGCAATCAGCCCCAGCATTTT.

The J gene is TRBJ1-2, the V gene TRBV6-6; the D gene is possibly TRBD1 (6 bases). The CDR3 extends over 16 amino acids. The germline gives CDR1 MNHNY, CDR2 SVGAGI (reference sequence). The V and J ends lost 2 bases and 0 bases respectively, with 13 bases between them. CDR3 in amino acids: CASSYLGQSANYGYTF. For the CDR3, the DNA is TGTGCCAGCAGTTACCTTGGACAGTCTGCTAACTATGGCTACACCTTC.

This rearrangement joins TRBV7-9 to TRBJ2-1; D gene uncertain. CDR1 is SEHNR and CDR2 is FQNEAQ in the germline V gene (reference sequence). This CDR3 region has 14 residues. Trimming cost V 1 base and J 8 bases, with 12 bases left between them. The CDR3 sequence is CASSLGYSSYEQFF. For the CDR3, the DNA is TGTGCCAGCAGCTTAGGGTATAGTTCCTATGAGCAGTTCTTC.

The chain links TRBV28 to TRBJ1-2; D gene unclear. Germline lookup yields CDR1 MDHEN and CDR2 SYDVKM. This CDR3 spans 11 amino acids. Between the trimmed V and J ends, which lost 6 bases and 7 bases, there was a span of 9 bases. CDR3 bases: TGTGCCAGCAGCTCCAACATTGGCTACACCTTC. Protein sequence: CASSSNIGYTF.

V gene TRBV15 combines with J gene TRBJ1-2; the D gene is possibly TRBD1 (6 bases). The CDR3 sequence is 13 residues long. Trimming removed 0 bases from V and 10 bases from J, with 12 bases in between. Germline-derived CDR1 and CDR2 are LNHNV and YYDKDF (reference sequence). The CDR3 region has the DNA TGTGCCACCAGCAGAGATGACAGGATGTCCTACACCTTC. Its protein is CATSRDDRMSYTF.

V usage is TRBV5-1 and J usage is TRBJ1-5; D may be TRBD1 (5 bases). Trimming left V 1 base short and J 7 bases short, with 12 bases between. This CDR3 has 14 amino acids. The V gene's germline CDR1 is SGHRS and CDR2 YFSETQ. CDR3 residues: CASSLMTGEQPQHF. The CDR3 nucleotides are TGCGCCAGCAGCTTGATGACGGGGGAACAGCCCCAGCATTTT.

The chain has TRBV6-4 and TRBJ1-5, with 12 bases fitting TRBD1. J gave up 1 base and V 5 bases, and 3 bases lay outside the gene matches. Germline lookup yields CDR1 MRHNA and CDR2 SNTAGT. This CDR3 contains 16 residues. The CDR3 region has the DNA TGTGCCAGCAGTCCGGGACAGGGGGCCAGCAATCAGCCCCAGCATTTT. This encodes CASSPGQGASNQPQHF.

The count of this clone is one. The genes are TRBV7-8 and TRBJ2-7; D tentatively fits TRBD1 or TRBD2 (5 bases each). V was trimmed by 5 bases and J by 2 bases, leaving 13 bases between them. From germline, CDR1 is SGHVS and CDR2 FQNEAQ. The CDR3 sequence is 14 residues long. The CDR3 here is CASSHPGPTYEQYF. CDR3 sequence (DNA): TGTGCCAGCAGCCACCCGGGACCGACCTACGAGCAGTACTTC.

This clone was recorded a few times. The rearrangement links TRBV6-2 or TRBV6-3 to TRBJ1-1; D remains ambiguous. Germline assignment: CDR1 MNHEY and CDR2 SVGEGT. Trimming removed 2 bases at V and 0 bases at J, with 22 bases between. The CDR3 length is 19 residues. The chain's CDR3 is CASSYGGSPRRWMNTEAFF. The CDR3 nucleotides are TGTGCCAGCAGTTACGGCGGGTCCCCCAGACGGTGGATGAACACTGAAGCTTTCTTT.

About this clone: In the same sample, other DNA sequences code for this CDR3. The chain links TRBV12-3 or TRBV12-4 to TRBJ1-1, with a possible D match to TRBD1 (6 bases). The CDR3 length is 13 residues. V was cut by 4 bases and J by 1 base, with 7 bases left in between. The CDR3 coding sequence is TGTGCCAGCAGTTGGACAGAGAACACTGAAGCTTTCTTT. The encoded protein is CASSWTENTEAFF.

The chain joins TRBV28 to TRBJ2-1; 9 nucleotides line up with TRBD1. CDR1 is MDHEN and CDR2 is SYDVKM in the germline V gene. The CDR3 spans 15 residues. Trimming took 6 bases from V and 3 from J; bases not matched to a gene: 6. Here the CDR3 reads CASRLQGANYNEQFF. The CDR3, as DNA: TGTGCCAGCAGGTTACAGGGGGCAAACTACAATGAGCAGTTCTTC.